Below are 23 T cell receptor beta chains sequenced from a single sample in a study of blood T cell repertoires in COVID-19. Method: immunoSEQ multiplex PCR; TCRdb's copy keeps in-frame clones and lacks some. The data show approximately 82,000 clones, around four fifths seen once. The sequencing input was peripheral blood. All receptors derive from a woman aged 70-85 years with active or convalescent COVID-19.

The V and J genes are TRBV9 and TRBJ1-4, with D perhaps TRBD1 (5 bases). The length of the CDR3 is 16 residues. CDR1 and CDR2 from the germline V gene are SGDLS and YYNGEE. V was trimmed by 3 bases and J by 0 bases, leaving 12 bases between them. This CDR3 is CASSALWGATNEKLFF. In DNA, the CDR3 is TGTGCCAGCAGCGCACTATGGGGGGCAACTAATGAAAAACTGTTTTTT.

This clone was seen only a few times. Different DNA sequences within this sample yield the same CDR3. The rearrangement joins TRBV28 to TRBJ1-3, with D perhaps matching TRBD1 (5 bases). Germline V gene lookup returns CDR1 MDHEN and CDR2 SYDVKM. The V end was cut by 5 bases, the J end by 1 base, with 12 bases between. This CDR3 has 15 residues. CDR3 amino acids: CASSGTGGSGNTIYF. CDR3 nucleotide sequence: TGTGCCAGCAGTGGTACCGGGGGATCTGGAAACACCATATATTTT.

The CDR3 protein is CASSQEPSGGHSNTGELFF. CDR3 DNA: TGTGCCAGCAGCCAAGAACCTAGCGGGGGCCACTCGAACACCGGGGAGCTGTTTTTT. V usage is TRBV3-1 (or the pseudogene TRBV3-2) and J usage is TRBJ2-2; 10 bases map to TRBD2. The CDR3 spans 19 residues. The V gene's germline CDR1 is LGHDT and CDR2 YNNKEL (reference sequence). V gave up 0 bases and J gave up 0 bases; unmatched junction bases: 7.

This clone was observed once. The CDR3 region has the DNA TGTGCCAGTAGTATACTATCGACAGGGGGCAGGTGGTGGGCCAAAAACATTCAGTACTTC. It translates to CASSILSTGGRWWAKNIQYF. This chain connects TRBV19 to TRBJ2-4, with 10 bases identical to TRBD1. The CDR3 covers 20 residues. Trimming removed 2 bases from V and 1 base from J; junction bases left unmatched: 14. From germline, CDR1 is LNHDA and CDR2 SQIVND (reference sequence).

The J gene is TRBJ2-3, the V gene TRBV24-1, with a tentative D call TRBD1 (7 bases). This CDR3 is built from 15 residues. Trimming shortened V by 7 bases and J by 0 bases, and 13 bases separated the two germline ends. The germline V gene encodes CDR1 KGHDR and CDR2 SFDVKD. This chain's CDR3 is CATRGGGQSTDTQYF. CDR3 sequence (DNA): TGTGCCACCAGAGGAGGGGGACAGAGCACAGATACGCAGTATTTT.

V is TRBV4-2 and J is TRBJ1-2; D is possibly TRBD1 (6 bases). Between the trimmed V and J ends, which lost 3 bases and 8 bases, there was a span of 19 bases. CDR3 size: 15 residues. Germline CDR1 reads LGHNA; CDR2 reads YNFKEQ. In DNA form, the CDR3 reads TGTGCCAGCAGCCAGGACAGCCCCATGATGGGAGGCTACACCTTC. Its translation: CASSQDSPMMGGYTF.

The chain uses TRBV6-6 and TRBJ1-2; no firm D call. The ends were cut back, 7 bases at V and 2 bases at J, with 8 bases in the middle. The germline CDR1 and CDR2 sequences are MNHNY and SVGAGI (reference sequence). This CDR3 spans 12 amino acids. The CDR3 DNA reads TGTGCCAGCATAACGGGAAACTATGGCTACACCTTC. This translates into CASITGNYGYTF.

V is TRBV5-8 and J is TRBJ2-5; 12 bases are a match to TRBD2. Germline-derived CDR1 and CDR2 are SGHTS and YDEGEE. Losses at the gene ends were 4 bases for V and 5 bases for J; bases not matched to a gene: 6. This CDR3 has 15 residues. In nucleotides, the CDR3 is TGTGCCAGCAGCCTACGTGGACTAGCGGGGGAGACCCAGTACTTC. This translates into CASSLRGLAGETQYF.

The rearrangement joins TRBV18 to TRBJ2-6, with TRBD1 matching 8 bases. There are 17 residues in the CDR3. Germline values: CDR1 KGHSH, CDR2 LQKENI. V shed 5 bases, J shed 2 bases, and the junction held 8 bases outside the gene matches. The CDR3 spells CASSAGTGTPGANVLTF. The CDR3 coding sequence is TGTGCCAGCTCAGCGGGGACAGGAACACCTGGGGCCAACGTCCTGACTTTC.

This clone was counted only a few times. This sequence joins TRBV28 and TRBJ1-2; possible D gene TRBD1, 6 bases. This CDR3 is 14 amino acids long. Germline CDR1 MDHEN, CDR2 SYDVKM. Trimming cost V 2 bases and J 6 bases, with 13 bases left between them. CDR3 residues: CASSLPQGRDGYTF. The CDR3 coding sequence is TGTGCCAGCAGTTTACCGCAGGGGCGCGATGGCTACACCTTC.

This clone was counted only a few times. The CDR3 nucleotides are TGCGCCAGCAGCTTGGATGAGGGATACACAGATACGCAGTATTTT. It is translated as CASSLDEGYTDTQYF. The rearrangement uses TRBV5-1 and TRBJ2-3, with D tentatively TRBD2 (5 bases). Trimming left V 0 bases short and J 2 bases short, with 10 bases between. CDR1 SGHRS and CDR2 YFSETQ come from the germline V gene. This CDR3 comprises 15 residues.

The CDR3 here is CATSRDTGRGQETQYF. The CDR3 region has the DNA TGTGCCACCAGCAGAGATACAGGGAGGGGCCAAGAGACCCAGTACTTC. This chain joins TRBV15 and TRBJ2-5, with D possibly TRBD2 on 7 matching bases. Deletions cut 0 bases from V and 1 base from J, with 12 bases between. CDR1 and CDR2 from the germline V gene are LNHNV and YYDKDF (reference sequence). The CDR3 has 16 residues.

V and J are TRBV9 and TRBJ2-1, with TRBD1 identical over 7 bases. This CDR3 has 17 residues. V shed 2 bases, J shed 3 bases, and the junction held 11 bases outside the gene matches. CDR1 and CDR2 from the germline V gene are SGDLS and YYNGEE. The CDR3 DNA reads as TGTGCCAGCAGCGTTACTGGTCGGCCAGGGGGCTACAATGAGCAGTTCTTC. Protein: CASSVTGRPGGYNEQFF.

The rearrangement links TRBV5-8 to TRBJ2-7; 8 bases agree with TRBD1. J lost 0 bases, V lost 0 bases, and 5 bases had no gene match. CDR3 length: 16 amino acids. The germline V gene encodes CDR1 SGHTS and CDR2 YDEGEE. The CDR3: CASSLGTGKSSYEQYF. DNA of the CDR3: TGTGCCAGCAGCTTGGGGACAGGGAAATCCTCCTACGAGCAGTACTTC.

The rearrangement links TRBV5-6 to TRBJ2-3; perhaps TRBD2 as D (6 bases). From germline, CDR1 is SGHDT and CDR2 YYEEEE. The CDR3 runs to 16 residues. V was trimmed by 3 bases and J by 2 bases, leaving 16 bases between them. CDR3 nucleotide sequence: TGTGCCAGCAGCTCCCTACAGCGGGCGGCCACAGATACGCAGTATTTT. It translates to CASSSLQRAATDTQYF.

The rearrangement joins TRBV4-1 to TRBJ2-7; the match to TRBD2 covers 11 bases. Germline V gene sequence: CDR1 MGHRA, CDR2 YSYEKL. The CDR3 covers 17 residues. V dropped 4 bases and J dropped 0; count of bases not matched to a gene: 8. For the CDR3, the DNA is TGCGCCAGCAGCCCCTCGGCTAGCGGGGGGACCTCCTACGAGCAGTACTTC. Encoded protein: CASSPSASGGTSYEQYF.

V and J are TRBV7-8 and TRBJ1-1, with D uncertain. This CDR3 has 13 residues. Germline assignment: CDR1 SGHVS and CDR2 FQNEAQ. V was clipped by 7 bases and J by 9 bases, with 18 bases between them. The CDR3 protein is CASIVFQGDKAFF. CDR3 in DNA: TGTGCCAGCATCGTTTTCCAAGGAGATAAAGCTTTCTTT.

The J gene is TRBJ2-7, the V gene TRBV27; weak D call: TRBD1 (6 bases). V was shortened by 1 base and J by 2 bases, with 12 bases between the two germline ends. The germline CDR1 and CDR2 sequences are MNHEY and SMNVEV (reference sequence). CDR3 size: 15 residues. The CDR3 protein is CASSLLTGIAYEQYF. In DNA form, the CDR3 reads TGTGCCAGCAGTTTATTAACAGGGATCGCCTACGAGCAGTACTTC.

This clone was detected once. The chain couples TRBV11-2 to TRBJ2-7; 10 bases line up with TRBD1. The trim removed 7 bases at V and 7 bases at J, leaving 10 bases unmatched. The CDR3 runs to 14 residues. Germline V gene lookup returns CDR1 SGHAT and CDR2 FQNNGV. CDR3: CASKSRQGAGEQYF. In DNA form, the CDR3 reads TGTGCCAGCAAGTCCAGACAGGGGGCCGGGGAGCAGTACTTC.

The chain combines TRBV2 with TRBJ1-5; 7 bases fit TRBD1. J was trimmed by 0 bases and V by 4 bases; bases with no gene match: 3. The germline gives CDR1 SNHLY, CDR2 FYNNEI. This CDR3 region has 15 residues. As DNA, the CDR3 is TGTGCCAGCAGTGGAGACAGGGTTAGCAATCAGCCCCAGCATTTT. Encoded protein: CASSGDRVSNQPQHF.

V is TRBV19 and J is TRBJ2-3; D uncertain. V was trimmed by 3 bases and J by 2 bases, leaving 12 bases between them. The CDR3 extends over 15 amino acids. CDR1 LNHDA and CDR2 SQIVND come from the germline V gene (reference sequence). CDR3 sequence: CASSINGISTDTQYF. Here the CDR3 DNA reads TGTGCCAGTAGTATCAACGGTATCTCCACAGATACGCAGTATTTT.

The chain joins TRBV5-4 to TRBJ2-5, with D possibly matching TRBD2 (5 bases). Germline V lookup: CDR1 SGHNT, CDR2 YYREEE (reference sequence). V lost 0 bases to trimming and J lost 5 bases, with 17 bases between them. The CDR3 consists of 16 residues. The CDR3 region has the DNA TGTGCCAGCAGCTTGGACGGACTCCGTGGGGTGGAGACCCAGTACTTC. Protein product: CASSLDGLRGVETQYF.

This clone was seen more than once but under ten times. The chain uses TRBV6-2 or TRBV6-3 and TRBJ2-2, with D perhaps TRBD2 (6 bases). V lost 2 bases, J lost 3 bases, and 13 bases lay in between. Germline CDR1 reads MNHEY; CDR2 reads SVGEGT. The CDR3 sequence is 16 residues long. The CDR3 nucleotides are TGTGCCAGCAGTTACCCGGGTCGGGGGTACACCGGGGAGCTGTTTTTT. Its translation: CASSYPGRGYTGELFF.